This T cell receptor (beta chain) is drawn from a study of shared clonotypes between healthy human individuals. Many counts were recorded for this clone. V gave up 4 bases and J gave up 3 bases, with 16 bases separating them. The CDR3 sequence is 15 residues long. Germline lookup yields CDR1 MNHEY and CDR2 SMNVEV (reference sequence). TCRdb's copy holds only in-frame clones and misses some; the assay was immunoSEQ multiplex PCR. The sample includes approximately 470,000 clones, roughly 80% seen only once; the top ten take approximately 11%. This sequence originates from a woman between 35 and 50 years old in good health. Some clones in this sample may be carry-over from other donors' samples. This chain connects TRBV27 to TRBJ2-7; no definite D call. The material sequenced was PBMCs. CDR3 sequence (DNA): TGTGCCAGCAGTTCGGTGGGGTCGGCGTACTACGAGCAGTACTTC. Encoded protein: CASSSVGSAYYEQYF.